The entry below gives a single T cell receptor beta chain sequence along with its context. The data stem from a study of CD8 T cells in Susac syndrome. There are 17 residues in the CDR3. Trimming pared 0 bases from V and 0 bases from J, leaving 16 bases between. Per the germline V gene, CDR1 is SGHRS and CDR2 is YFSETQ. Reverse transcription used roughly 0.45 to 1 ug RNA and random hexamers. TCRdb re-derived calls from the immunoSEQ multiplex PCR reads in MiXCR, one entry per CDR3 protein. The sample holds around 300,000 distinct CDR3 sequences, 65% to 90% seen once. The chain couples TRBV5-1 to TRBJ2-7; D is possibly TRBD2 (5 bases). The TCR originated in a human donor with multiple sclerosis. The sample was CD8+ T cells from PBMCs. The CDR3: CASSLAGSGPASYEQYF. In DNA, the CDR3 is TGCGCCAGCAGCTTGGCGGGGTCAGGCCCGGCCTCCTACGAGCAGTACTTC.